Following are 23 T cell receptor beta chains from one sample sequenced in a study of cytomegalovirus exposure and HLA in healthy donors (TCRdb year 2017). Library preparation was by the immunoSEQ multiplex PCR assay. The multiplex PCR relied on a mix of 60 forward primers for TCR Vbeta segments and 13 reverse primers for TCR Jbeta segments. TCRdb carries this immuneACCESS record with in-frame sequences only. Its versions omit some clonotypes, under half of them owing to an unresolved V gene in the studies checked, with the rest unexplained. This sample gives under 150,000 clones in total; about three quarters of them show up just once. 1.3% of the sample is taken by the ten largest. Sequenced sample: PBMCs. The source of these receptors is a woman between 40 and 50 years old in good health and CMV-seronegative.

This chain's CDR3 is CASTKSHTGGELFF. The CDR3 bases are TGTGCCAGCACGAAATCCCATACCGGCGGGGAGCTGTTTTTT. This chain uses TRBV6-6 with TRBJ2-2; D not resolved. The CDR3 length is 14 residues. Trimming removed 7 bases at V and 7 bases at J, with 16 bases between. Germline V gene data show CDR1 as MNHNY and CDR2 as SVGAGI (reference sequence).

The CDR3 DNA is TGTGCCAGCAGCACGACAGGGGCATTGGAGGAAACTAATGAAAAACTGTTTTTT. Translating gives CASSTTGALEETNEKLFF. This chain uses TRBV7-9 with TRBJ1-4; 8 positions agree with TRBD1. CDR1 is SEHNR and CDR2 is FQNEAQ in the germline V gene (reference sequence). The CDR3 is 18 amino acids. Trimming cost V 5 bases and J 1 base; bases outside gene matches: 12.

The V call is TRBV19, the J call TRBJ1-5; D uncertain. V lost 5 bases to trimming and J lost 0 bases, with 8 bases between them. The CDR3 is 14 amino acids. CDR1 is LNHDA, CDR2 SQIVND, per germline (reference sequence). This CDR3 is CASSAGNSNQPQHF. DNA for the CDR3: TGTGCCAGTAGTGCGGGAAATAGCAATCAGCCCCAGCATTTT.

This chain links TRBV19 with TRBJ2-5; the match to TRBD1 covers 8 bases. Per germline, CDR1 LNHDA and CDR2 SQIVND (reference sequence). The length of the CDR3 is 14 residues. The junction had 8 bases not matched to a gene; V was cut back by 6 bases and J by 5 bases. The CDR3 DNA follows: TGTGCCAGTAGCCTCAACAGGGGGAGGGAGACCCAGTACTTC. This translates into CASSLNRGRETQYF.

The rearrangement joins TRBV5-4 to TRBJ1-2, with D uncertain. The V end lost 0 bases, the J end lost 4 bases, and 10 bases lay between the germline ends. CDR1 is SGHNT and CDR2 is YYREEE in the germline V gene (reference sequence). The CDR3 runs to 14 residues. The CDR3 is CASSLDPVGYGYTF. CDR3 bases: TGTGCCAGCAGCTTGGATCCGGTTGGCTATGGCTACACCTTC. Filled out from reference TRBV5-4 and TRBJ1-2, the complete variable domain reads ETGVTQSPTHLIKTRGQQVTLRCSSQSGHNTVSWYQQALGQGPQFIFQYYREEENGRGNFPPRFSGLQFPNYSSELNVNALELDDSALYLCASSLDPVGYGYTFGSGTRLTVV.

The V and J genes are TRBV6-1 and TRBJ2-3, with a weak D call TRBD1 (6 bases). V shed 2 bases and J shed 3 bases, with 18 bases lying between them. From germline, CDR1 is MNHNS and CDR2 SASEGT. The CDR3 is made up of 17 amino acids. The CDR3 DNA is TGTGCCAGCAGTGAATATGAGGACAGAGCCTGGACAGATACGCAGTATTTT. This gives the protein CASSEYEDRAWTDTQYF.

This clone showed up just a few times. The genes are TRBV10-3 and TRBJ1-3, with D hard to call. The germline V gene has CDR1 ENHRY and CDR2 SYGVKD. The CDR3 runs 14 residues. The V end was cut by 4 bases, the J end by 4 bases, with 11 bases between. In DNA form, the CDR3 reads TGTGCCATCAGTGGCTCATCCCAGGGAAACACCATATATTTT. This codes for CAISGSSQGNTIYF.

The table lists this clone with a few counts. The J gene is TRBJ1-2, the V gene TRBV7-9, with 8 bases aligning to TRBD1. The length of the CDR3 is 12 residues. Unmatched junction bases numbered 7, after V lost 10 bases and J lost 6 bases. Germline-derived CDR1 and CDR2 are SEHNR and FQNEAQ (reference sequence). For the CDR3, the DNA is TGTGCCACCATGGACAGGGAGGATGGCTACACCTTC. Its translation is CATMDREDGYTF.

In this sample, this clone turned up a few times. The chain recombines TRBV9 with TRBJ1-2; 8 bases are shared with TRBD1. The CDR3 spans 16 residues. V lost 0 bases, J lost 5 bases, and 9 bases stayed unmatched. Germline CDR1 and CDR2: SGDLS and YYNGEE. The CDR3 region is CASSVGTGTGTYGYTF. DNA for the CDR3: TGTGCCAGCAGCGTAGGAACCGGGACAGGCACATATGGCTACACCTTC.

The CDR3 nucleotides read TGCGCCAGCAGCTTGGCCGCGGGGGGCACAGATACGCAGTATTTT. It is translated as CASSLAAGGTDTQYF. This sequence joins TRBV5-1 and TRBJ2-3; 7 nucleotides line up with TRBD2. The ends lost 0 bases at V and 1 base at J; junction bases unmatched: 2. The CDR3 has 15 residues. In germline, CDR1 is SGHRS, CDR2 YFSETQ.

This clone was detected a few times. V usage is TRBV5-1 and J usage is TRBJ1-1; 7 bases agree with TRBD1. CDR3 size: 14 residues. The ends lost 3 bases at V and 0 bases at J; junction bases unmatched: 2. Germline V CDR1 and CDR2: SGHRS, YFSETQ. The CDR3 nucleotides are TGCGCCAGCAGCTCGGGACAGTTGAACACTGAAGCTTTCTTT. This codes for CASSSGQLNTEAFF.

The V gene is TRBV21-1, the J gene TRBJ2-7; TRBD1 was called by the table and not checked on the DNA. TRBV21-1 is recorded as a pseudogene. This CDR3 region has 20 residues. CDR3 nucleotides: TGTGCCAGCAGCAAACCAGCCGGGACAGGGGGCATGTGGGATCCCTACGAGCAGTACTTC. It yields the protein CASSKPAGTGGMWDPYEQYF.

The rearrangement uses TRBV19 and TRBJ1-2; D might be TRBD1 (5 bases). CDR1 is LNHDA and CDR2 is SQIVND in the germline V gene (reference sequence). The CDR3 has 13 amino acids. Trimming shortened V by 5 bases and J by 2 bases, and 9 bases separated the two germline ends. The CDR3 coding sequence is TGTGCCAGTAGTGAGGGACTAAACTATGGCTACACCTTC. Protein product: CASSEGLNYGYTF.

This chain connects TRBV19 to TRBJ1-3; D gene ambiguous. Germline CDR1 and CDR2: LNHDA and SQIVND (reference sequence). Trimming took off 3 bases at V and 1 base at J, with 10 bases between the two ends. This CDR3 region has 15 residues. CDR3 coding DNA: TGTGCCAGTAGTATTCCGAGGATATCTGGAAACACCATATATTTT. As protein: CASSIPRISGNTIYF.

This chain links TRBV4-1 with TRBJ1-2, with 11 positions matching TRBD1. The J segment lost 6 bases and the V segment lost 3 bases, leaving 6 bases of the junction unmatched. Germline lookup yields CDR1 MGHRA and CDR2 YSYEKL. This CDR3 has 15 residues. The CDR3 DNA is TGCGCCAGCAGCCATGCCGGGACAGGGGGTGATGGCTACACCTTC. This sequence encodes CASSHAGTGGDGYTF.

The CDR3 here is CASRRTGGTGELFF. CDR3 nucleotides: TGTGCCAGCAGGCGTACAGGGGGTACCGGGGAGCTGTTTTTT. The rearrangement joins TRBV28 to TRBJ2-2; 8 bases are a match to TRBD1. This CDR3 comprises 14 residues. The germline V gene has CDR1 MDHEN and CDR2 SYDVKM. V lost 6 bases to trimming and J lost 5 bases; unmatched junction nucleotides: 5.

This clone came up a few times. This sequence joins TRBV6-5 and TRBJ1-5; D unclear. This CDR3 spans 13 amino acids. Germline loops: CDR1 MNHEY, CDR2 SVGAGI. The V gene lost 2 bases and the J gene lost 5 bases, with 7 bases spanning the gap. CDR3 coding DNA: TGTGCCAGCAGTTACGGGCAGTATCAGCCCCAGCATTTT. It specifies CASSYGQYQPQHF.

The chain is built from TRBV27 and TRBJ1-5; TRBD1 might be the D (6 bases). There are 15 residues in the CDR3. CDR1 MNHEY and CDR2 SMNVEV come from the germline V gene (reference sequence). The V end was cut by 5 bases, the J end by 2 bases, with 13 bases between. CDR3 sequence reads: CASSPNRDRNQPQHF. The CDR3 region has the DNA TGTGCCAGCAGTCCCAACAGGGATCGCAATCAGCCCCAGCATTTT.

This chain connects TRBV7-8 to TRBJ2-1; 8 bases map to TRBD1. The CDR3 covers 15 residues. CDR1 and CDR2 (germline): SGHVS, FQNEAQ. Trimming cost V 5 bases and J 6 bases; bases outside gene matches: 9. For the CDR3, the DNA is TGTGCCAGCAGCCCCCGGACAGGGAAGGTCAATGAGCAGTTCTTC. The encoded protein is CASSPRTGKVNEQFF.

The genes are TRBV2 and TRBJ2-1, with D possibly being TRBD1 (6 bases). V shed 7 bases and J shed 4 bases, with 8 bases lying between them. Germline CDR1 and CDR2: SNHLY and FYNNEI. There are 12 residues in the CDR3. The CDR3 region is CASIQGYNEQFF. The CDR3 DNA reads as TGTGCCAGCATCCAGGGGTACAATGAGCAGTTCTTC.

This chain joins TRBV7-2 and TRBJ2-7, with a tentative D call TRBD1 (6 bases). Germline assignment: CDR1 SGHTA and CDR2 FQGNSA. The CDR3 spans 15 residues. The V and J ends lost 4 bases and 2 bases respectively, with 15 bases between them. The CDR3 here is CASSSPSTGTYEQYV. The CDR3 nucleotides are TGTGCCAGCAGCTCCCCTTCGACAGGAACCTACGAGCAGTACGTC.

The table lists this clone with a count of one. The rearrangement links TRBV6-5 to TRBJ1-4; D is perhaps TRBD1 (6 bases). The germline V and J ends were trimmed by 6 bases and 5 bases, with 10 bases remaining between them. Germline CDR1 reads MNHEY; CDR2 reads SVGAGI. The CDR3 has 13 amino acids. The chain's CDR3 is CASRDSINEKLFF. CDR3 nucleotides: TGTGCCAGCAGGGACAGCATAAATGAAAAACTGTTTTTT.

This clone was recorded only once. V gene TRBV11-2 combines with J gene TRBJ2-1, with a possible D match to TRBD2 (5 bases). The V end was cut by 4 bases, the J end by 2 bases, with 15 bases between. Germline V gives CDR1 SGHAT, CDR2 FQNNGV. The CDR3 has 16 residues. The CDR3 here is CASSSPPGNPYNEQFF. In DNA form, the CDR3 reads TGTGCCAGCAGCTCACCGCCGGGGAACCCCTACAATGAGCAGTTCTTC.